These 5 T cell receptor beta chains came from one sample sequenced in a study of technical replicates of blood from several donors. Sequencing was performed with immunoSEQ multiplex PCR; in TCRdb, only in-frame clones are kept and a portion is missing. The sample carries roughly 80,000 clones, around 94% recorded once. The material sequenced was T cells isolated from PBMCs. These receptors originate from a human donor in good health.

The V gene is TRBV4-3, the J gene TRBJ2-1; D gene unclear. The CDR3 loop spans 14 amino acids. V was cut by 0 bases and J by 5 bases, with 8 bases left in between. The V gene's germline CDR1 is LGHNA and CDR2 YSLEER. The CDR3 region is CASSQDGSDNEQFF. In DNA, the CDR3 is TGCGCCAGCAGCCAAGATGGCAGCGACAATGAGCAGTTCTTC.

The chain combines TRBV7-3 with TRBJ2-2; no clear D. Germline V gene lookup returns CDR1 SGHTA and CDR2 FQGTGA. V dropped 4 bases and J dropped 5 bases, with 2 bases sitting between them. The CDR3 consists of 11 residues. The CDR3 region is CASSSTGELFF. The CDR3 bases are TGTGCCAGCAGCTCTACCGGGGAGCTGTTTTTT.

This clone was observed once. The chain combines TRBV28 with TRBJ2-7; 7 positions agree with TRBD1. This CDR3 is 14 amino acids long. Germline loops: CDR1 MDHEN, CDR2 SYDVKM. Trimming removed 6 bases from V and 3 bases from J; junction bases left unmatched: 8. This chain's CDR3 is CASSHDREYYEQYF. The CDR3, as DNA: TGTGCCAGCAGCCATGACAGGGAATACTACGAGCAGTACTTC.

J is TRBJ2-5 and V is TRBV28; TRBD2 matches 10 bases. V gave up 6 bases and J gave up 4 bases; unmatched junction bases: 8. Germline-derived CDR1 and CDR2 are MDHEN and SYDVKM. This CDR3 has 15 amino acids. The CDR3 region has the DNA TGTGCCAGCAGACTAGCGGGGCCCGGTGGAGAGACCCAGTACTTC. This encodes CASRLAGPGGETQYF.

The rearrangement joins TRBV9 to TRBJ2-5; 8 bases line up with TRBD2. Germline CDR1 is SGDLS and CDR2 is YYNGEE. CDR3 size: 15 residues. After removal of 4 bases from V and 5 bases from J, the junction contained 10 bases not matched to a gene. CDR3 amino acids: CASSSGGATWETQYF. CDR3 nucleotide sequence: TGTGCCAGCAGCTCCGGGGGGGCAACATGGGAGACCCAGTACTTC.